This T cell receptor beta chain came from a study of blood T cell repertoires in COVID-19. How the authors handled the data: From reference gene primer amplification, estimates of nucleated cell counts were derived. Assay: immunoSEQ multiplex PCR; the TCRdb copy retains only in-frame clones and omits some. V and J calls and clone size come straight from that table; D and trimming were deduced from the DNA. The sample includes tens of thousands of clones, about 88% of them seen just once. The CDR3 is 14 residues long. CDR1 and CDR2 from the germline V gene are SNHLY and FYNNEI. V shed 5 bases, J shed 4 bases, and the junction held 5 bases outside the gene matches.

The material sequenced was peripheral blood. This TCR came from a man older than 75 with COVID-19, enrolled during active disease. V is TRBV2 and J is TRBJ1-2; 9 nucleotides align to TRBD1. The CDR3 loop is CASSLGQGVYGYTF. In DNA, the CDR3 is TGTGCCAGCAGTCTGGGACAGGGTGTCTATGGCTACACCTTC.